The rows below give T cell receptor beta chains drawn from one sample of a study of blood T cell repertoires in COVID-19. Method: immunoSEQ multiplex PCR; TCRdb's copy keeps in-frame clones and lacks some. The sample yields around 170,000 clones, roughly 80% seen once. The sequenced material came from peripheral blood. The receptor set was obtained from an older woman with COVID-19, enrolled during active disease. Both conserved end residues are part of each CDR3. Each record gives: V gene, clone size, D gene, J gene, CDR3 protein, CDR3 DNA. The D gene is left open where the match is weak. Not every row has a clone size; where given, it reads once, few, many or a size class.

TRBV27	NA	NA	TRBJ1-6	CASKLYFLGNSPLHF	TGTGCCAGCAAACTGTATTTTCTAGGAAATTCACCCCTCCACTTT
TRBV29-1	NA	NA	TRBJ1-5	CSVGGVNQPQHF	TGCAGCGTCGGGGGAGTCAATCAGCCCCAGCATTTT
TRBV15	NA	NA	TRBJ2-3	CATNPRGTDTQYF	TGTGCCACCAACCCCCGGGGCACAGATACGCAGTATTTT
TRBV5-6	NA	NA	TRBJ2-5	CASSLQTHQYQETQYF	TGTGCCAGCAGCCTCCAGACACACCAATACCAAGAGACCCAGTACTTC
TRBV9	NA	TRBD1	TRBJ2-3	CASSDPGTGATFYTDTQYF	TGTGCCAGCAGCGATCCCGGGACAGGGGCAACTTTTTACACAGATACGCAGTATTTT
TRBV21-1	NA	NA	TRBJ2-7	CASSKERDSSYEQYF	TGTGCCAGCAGCAAAGAACGGGACAGTTCCTACGAGCAGTACTTC
TRBV5-6	NA	TRBD1	TRBJ1-1	CASSGDRGGTEAFF	TGTGCCAGCAGCGGGGACAGGGGGGGCACTGAAGCTTTCTTT
TRBV5-1	NA	NA	TRBJ1-1	CASSLGQDTEAFF	TGCGCCAGCAGCTTGGGACAGGACACTGAAGCTTTCTTT
TRBV2	few	NA	TRBJ1-1	CAAGGVGQKVPEAFF	TGTGCCGCGGGAGGGGTCGGCCAAAAGGTCCCTGAAGCTTTCTTT
TRBV5-1	NA	TRBD1	TRBJ1-4	CASSTGQGVGEKLFF	TGCGCCAGCAGCACCGGACAGGGGGTAGGAGAAAAACTGTTTTTT
TRBV5-1	NA	NA	TRBJ2-2	CASRTTGNTGELFF	TGCGCCAGCAGAACTACAGGGAACACCGGGGAGCTGTTTTTT
TRBV19	NA	TRBD1	TRBJ1-6	CASSQRTGGLSSYNSPLHF	TGTGCCAGTAGTCAGCGGACAGGGGGCTTGAGCTCCTATAATTCACCCCTCCACTTT
TRBV7-2	NA	NA	TRBJ2-3	CASSDGLPRDTQYF	TGTGCCAGCAGCGATGGACTCCCGAGGGATACGCAGTATTTT
TRBV27	NA	NA	TRBJ1-4	CASSPRQGNEKLFF	TGTGCCAGCAGTCCTCGGCAGGGGAATGAAAAACTGTTTTTT
TRBV28	NA	TRBD2	TRBJ2-3	CASSKPGGGTDTQYF	TGTGCCAGCAGTAAGCCGGGAGGTGGCACAGATACGCAGTATTTT
TRBV6-2/TRBV6-3	NA	TRBD2	TRBJ2-5	CASSPSTSGRGRRNQETQYF	TGTGCCAGCAGCCCTTCGACTAGCGGGAGAGGGAGGAGGAACCAAGAGACCCAGTACTTC
TRBV6-6	once	TRBD1	TRBJ1-1	CASSPIRDRVMWAFF	TGTGCCAGCAGTCCGATCCGGGACAGGGTAATGTGGGCTTTCTTT
TRBV7-2	NA	TRBD2	TRBJ2-2	CASSLSPGTSGLTGELFF	TGTGCCAGCAGCTTAAGCCCCGGGACTAGCGGACTCACCGGGGAGCTGTTTTTT
TRBV19	few	NA	TRBJ2-1	CASNPRSGLHEQFF	TGTGCCAGTAACCCCCGATCGGGGTTGCATGAGCAGTTCTTC
TRBV6-1	NA	NA	TRBJ1-5	CASSEEDYSNQPQHF	TGTGCCAGCAGTGAGGAGGATTATAGCAATCAGCCCCAGCATTTT
TRBV6-4	many	NA	TRBJ2-1	CASKGQANEQFF	TGTGCCAGCAAAGGACAAGCTAATGAGCAGTTCTTC
TRBV10-3	NA	NA	TRBJ1-1	CAISEYPGVTEAFF	TGTGCCATCAGTGAGTATCCAGGGGTGACTGAAGCTTTCTTT
TRBV5-1	NA	NA	TRBJ2-5	CASSFFGGKEETQYF	TGCGCCAGCAGCTTTTTCGGAGGGAAAGAAGAGACCCAGTACTTC
TRBV7-3	NA	NA	TRBJ1-1	CASSLVVNTEAFF	TGTGCCAGCAGCTTAGTAGTGAACACTGAAGCTTTCTTT
TRBV27	NA	NA	TRBJ1-1	CASRASTEAFF	TGTGCCAGCAGGGCCTCGACTGAAGCTTTCTTT
TRBV6-5	NA	NA	TRBJ1-5	CASSPDRTRPPQHF	TGTGCCAGCAGCCCGGACAGAACCCGTCCGCCCCAGCATTTT
TRBV6-4	medium-sized	TRBD2	TRBJ2-1	CASSDSWVGTSGRTEQFF	TGTGCCAGCAGTGACTCTTGGGTAGGGACTAGCGGGAGGACTGAGCAGTTCTTC
TRBV29-1	NA	NA	TRBJ2-7	CSVWNGEQYF	TGCAGCGTTTGGAACGGGGAGCAGTACTTC
TRBV2	NA	NA	TRBJ2-5	CASSEDRVTETQYF	TGTGCCAGCAGTGAAGACCGGGTGACGGAGACCCAGTACTTC
TRBV2	NA	TRBD1	TRBJ2-7	CASLRDSLSYEQYF	TGTGCCAGTCTCCGGGACAGCTTATCCTACGAGCAGTACTTC
TRBV2	once	NA	TRBJ2-1	CATPLDPGSSYNEQFF	TGTGCCACCCCGCTAGATCCGGGGAGCTCCTACAATGAGCAGTTCTTC
TRBV6-4	NA	TRBD2	TRBJ2-3	CASSPGLAGGLADTQYF	TGTGCCAGCAGCCCTGGACTAGCGGGAGGTCTAGCAGATACGCAGTATTTT
TRBV7-2	NA	NA	TRBJ1-1	CASSIVGHMNTEAFF	TGTGCCAGCAGCATAGTGGGACACATGAACACTGAAGCTTTCTTT
TRBV28	NA	NA	TRBJ1-5	CASSLQRGFNQPQHF	TGTGCCAGCAGTTTGCAGAGGGGGTTTAATCAGCCCCAGCATTTT
TRBV7-2	once	TRBD2	TRBJ2-1	CASSLSPLPGLIQFF	TGTGCCAGCAGCTTATCCCCGCTACCGGGACTAATTCAGTTCTTC
TRBV2	NA	TRBD1	TRBJ2-2	CASSVQGARTGELFF	TGTGCCAGCAGTGTACAGGGGGCGAGAACCGGGGAGCTGTTTTTT
TRBV6-5	NA	NA	TRBJ2-7	CASRKTGAYEQYF	TGTGCCAGCAGGAAGACAGGAGCCTACGAGCAGTACTTC
TRBV28	NA	NA	TRBJ1-4	CASSGSPTNEKLFF	TGTGCCAGCTCAGGGTCACCAACTAATGAAAAACTGTTTTTT
TRBV19	NA	NA	TRBJ2-7	CASSPQPGPLNYEQYF	TGTGCCAGTAGTCCTCAACCGGGTCCCCTGAACTACGAGCAGTACTTC
TRBV15	once	NA	TRBJ2-7	CATSSGGNSYEQYF	TGTGCCACCAGCAGTGGGGGGAACTCCTACGAGCAGTACTTC
TRBV28	NA	TRBD2	TRBJ2-7	CASTKGGGLAVQQYF	TGTGCCAGCACCAAAGGGGGGGGACTAGCGGTCCAGCAGTACTTC